The following is a TCR beta chain sequence with its context. What antigen it recognizes has not been identified. No much larger clone is present one base from it, and per-base qualities are unavailable. Explained via the paper, the time point label denotes: cycle 4 day 1 (C4D1), after 6 weeks of nivolumab. Relapse after autologous stem cell transplantation had occurred in all trial patients, and cohorts A, B and C were distinguished by prior brentuximab vedotin exposure. The trial cohort was composed of around 60 patients with relapsed/refractory classical Hodgkin lymphoma, for whom complete response, partial response or progressive disease was recorded as best overall response. Trial patients were treated with single-agent nivolumab in the multi-cohort phase II CheckMate 205 trial. An independent review committee assessed best overall response by applying the 2007 International Working Group response criteria. Trial PBMCs were obtained immediately prior to nivolumab initiation (C1D1) and on therapy at cycle 2 day 1 and cycle 4 day 1. Peripheral blood was collected in 8 mL Vacutainer Cell Preparation Tubes, from which PBMCs were isolated by centrifugation and then cryopreserved.

The data stem from a study of PD-1 blockade in classical Hodgkin lymphoma (dated by TCRdb to about 2020). Describing the broader study: Nivolumab dosing was 3 mg/kg intravenously every 2 weeks, continuing until either disease progression or unacceptable toxicity. A peripheral blood immune signature of response to PD-1 blockade in classical Hodgkin lymphoma was defined using TCR beta sequencing and CyTOF. Broad study findings and their caveats: The study covered only a single clinical trial cohort, and the causes of the repertoire differences, possibly disease activity or prior therapy, were still not defined. Newly diagnosed patients were reported to have lower baseline TCR diversity than healthy donors, and relapsed/refractory patients were reported to have lower baseline TCR diversity still. By C4D1, a significant rise was seen in CD4+ TCR diversity but not in CD8+ TCR diversity (p=0.0027 vs p=0.16), and the rise was most apparent among complete responders (p=0.02). Lower diversity was seen in patients whose nivolumab began less than 1 year after ASCT, and these patients were left out of later analyses so that immune reconstitution would not confound the results. Baseline diversity similar to that of newly diagnosed patients was observed in trial patients achieving complete response, whereas significantly lower diversity was observed in partial responders and progressors.

Reading the germline V gene (reference sequence) gives CDR1 LNHNV and CDR2 YYDKDF. The junction carries 8 bases between V and J, which are trimmed by 0 bases and 2 bases respectively. The CDR3 spans 15 residues, from the cysteine through the phenylalanine. Only the CDR3 portion is preserved as DNA: 45 bases, with reading frame beginning at the first base. Genomic DNA was extracted with the Qiagen DNeasy kit from unsorted PBMCs and from negatively selected CD4+ and CD8+ fractions. TCR beta CDR3 regions were amplified by immunoSEQ multiplex PCR using primers annealing to V and J segments. A synthetic immune receptor repertoire was used to minimize amplification bias, and remaining bias was computationally removed after sequencing. In the paper's pipeline: Custom Python scripts were used to quantify repertoire diversity as the Shannon entropy index. Unsorted, CD4+ and CD8+ repertoires were analyzed separately, except in combined analyses where CD4+ and CD8+ sequences were merged in silico. Clonal expansion was defined as a frequency increase of at least 2-fold after treatment compared with C1D1, and clones undetected at baseline were assigned a pseudocount of 0.5. Singleton clones were defined as clones with 0 or 1 copy at C1D1, and non-singleton clones were defined as clones with 2 or more copies. Clones expanded in unsorted samples were assigned a CD4+, CD8+ or unknown annotation through matching of protein sequences in sorted samples from the same patient. Diversity changes from C1D1 to C4D1 were tested in paired samples using Wilcoxon tests. What TCRdb holds here is the immuneACCESS table cut down to in-frame rearrangements. Part of the clones is not present; checked against another copy, under half of the missing clones reflect an unresolved V gene, and the others are unexplained. Clonal size and the V and J genes are those of that table, whereas D and trimming came from the DNA. The sample records tens of thousands of clones, just under 80% of which are singletons. Just under 9.5% of the sample goes to the ten largest clones.

This clonotype was sampled from a human donor with classical Hodgkin lymphoma. Recombination connected TRBV15 to TRBJ2-4; the D gene cannot be resolved reliably. This specimen was peripheral blood mononuclear cells (PBMCs), taken before the fourth cycle of nivolumab. The CDR3 sequence is CATSRDKATKNIQYF. The DNA reads as follows: TGTGCCACCAGCAGAGATAAGGCAACCAAAAACATTCAGTACTTC.